The subject of this entry is one T cell receptor beta chain. Its antigen specificity is not known. No base quality values were provided; no much bigger clone lies one nucleotide off. From cysteine to phenylalanine, the CDR3 is 17 amino acids long. Left in the record is the CDR3 DNA by itself, 51 bases read in frame from the first base. V is pruned by 4 bases and J by 6 bases, leaving 7 bases of the junction without a gene match. In the germline V gene, CDR1 corresponds to LGHNA and CDR2 to YSLEER. The intended sense of this specimen's treatment or condition label: allogeneic hematopoietic cell transplantation with graft depleted of TCRalphabeta T cells and CD19 B cells. Transplant recipients were children who received TCRalphabeta/CD19-depleted allogeneic hematopoietic cell grafts. Receptor libraries were prepared by PCR. TCRdb records Illumina HiSeq 2500 as the sequencer. Molecular barcoding was employed in the preparation of TCR libraries, with unique molecular identifiers being used to normalize TCRbeta repertoire quantification. In-frame beta chains were kept once TCRdb had trimmed the public reads at Q25 with fastp and called clones with MiXCR. Under each unique CDR3 protein, matching rows form one entry showing the most common genes and DNA. This sample lists roughly 120,000 distinct CDR3 sequences; 23% were detected once. The ten largest clones capture about 11% of the sample.

The sample comes from a study of T-cell reconstitution after alpha-beta-depleted transplantation in children (dated by TCRdb to the mid-2010s). Broadly, across the study: Using TCR repertoire profiling, the study quantitatively followed how T-cell immune reconstitution unfolded in children after TCRalphabeta/CD19-depleted allogeneic hematopoietic cell transplantation.

Study-level results and caveats: Over subsequent months, a decline in hyperexpanded clone frequencies was noted, and after one year, T-cell counts and TCRbeta diversity were mostly ascribed to newly produced T cells. In some patients, the high TCRbeta diversity seen at day 60 was put down to recipient T cells and intrathymic progenitors that had survived conditioning. The apparently early recovery of alphabetaT-cell counts about two months after transplant reportedly depended on only several hundred rapidly expanded clones that came from non-depleted graft cells.

The chain is assembled from TRBV4-3 and TRBJ2-2, with 14 bases in between that match TRBD2. The receptor was derived from a male patient under 10 years old who had a stem cell transplant for chronic granulomatous disease, so the T cells may come from the graft donor. The sample consisted of PBMCs, mostly from graft donor cells, taken 180 days after TCRalphabeta/CD19-depleted stem cell transplant. CDR3 sequence: CASSRGLAGVIPGELFF. The bases read TGCGCCAGCAGCCGGGGACTAGCGGGAGTTATCCCCGGGGAGCTGTTTTTT.